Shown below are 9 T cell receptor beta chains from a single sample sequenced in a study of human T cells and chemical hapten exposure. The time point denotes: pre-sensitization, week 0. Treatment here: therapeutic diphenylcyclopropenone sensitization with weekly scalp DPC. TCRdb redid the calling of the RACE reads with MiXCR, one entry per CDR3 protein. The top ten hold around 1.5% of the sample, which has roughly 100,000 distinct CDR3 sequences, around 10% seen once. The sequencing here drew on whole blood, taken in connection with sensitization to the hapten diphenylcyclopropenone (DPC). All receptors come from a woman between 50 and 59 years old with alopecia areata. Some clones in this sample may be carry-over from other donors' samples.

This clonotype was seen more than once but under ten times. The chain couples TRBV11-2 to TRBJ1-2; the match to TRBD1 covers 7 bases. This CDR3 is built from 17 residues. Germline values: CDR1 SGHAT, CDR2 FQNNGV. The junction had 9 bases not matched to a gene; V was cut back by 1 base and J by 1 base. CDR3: CASSLGAPDRDNYGYTF. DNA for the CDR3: TGTGCCAGCAGCTTAGGGGCACCTGACAGGGATAACTATGGCTACACCTTC.

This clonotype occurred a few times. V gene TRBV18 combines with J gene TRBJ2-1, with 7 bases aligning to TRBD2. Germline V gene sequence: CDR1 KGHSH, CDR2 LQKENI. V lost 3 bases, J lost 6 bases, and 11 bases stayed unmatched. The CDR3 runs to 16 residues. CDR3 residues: CASSPSSGRPPNEQFF. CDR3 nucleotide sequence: TGTGCCAGCTCACCCTCATCCGGGAGGCCCCCCAATGAGCAGTTCTTC.

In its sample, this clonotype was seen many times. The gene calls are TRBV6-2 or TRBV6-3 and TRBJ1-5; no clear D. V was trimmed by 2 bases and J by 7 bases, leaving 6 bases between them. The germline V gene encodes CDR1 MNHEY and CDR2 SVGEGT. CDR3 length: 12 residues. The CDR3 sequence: CASSYARQPQHF. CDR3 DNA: TGTGCCAGCAGTTACGCCAGACAGCCCCAGCATTTT.

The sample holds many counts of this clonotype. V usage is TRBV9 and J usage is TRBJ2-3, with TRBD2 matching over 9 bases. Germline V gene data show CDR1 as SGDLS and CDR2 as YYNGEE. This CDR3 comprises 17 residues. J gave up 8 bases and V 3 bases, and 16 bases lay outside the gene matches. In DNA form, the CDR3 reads TGTGCCAGCAGCGGAAGTAGCGGGAGCCTTAGTAGCGGTACGCAGTATTTT. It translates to CASSGSSGSLSSGTQYF. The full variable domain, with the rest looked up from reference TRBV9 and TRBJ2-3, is DSGVTQTPKHLITATGQRVTLRCSPRSGDLSVYWYQQSLDQGLQFLIQYYNGEERAKGNILERFSAQQFPDLHSELNLSSLELGDSALYFCASSGSSGSLSSGTQYFGPGTRLTVL.

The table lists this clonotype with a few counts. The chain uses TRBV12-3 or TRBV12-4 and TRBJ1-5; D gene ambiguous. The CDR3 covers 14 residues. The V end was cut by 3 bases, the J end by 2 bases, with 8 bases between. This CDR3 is CASSLWEGNQPQHF. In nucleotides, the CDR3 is TGTGCCAGCAGTTTGTGGGAAGGCAATCAGCCCCAGCATTTT.

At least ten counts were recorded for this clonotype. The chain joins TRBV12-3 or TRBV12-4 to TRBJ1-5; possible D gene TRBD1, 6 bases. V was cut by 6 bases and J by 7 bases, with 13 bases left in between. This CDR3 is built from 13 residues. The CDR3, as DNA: TGTGCCAGCAGCGGAGGGCAGGGGCAGCCCCAGCATTTT. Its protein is CASSGGQGQPQHF.

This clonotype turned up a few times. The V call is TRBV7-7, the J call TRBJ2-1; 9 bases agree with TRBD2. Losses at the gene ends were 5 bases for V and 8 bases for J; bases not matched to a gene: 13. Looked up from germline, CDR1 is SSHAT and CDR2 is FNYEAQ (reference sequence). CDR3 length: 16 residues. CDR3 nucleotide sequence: TGTGCCAGCAGCCCCAGCCCGGCGGGAGGGCCCCATGAGCAGTTCTTC. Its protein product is CASSPSPAGGPHEQFF.

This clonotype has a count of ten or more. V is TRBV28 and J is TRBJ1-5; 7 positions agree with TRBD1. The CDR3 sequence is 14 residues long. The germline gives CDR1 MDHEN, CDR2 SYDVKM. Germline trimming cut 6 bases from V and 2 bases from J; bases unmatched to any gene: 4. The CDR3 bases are TGTGCCAGCAGCTCAGGACAGGGCAATCAGCCCCAGCATTTT. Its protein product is CASSSGQGNQPQHF.

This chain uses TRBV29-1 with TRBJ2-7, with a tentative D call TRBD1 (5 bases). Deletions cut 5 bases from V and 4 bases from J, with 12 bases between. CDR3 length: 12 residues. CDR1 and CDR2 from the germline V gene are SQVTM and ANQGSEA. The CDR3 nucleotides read TGCAGCGTTTCTACCGACAGATACGAGCAGTACTTC. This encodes CSVSTDRYEQYF.